The clone carrying this TCR beta chain occurred a few times. The antigen remains undetermined. Researchers built TCR beta libraries using quantitative 5'-RACE with molecular barcodes. MiXCR was run by TCRdb on the 5' RACE reads, yielding one entry per CDR3 protein. The data hold approximately 540,000 distinct CDR3 sequences, with over 9.5% observed a single time. The record originates from a study of CD8 T cells in ankylosing spondylitis. CDR1 is SGHRS, CDR2 YFSETQ, per germline. The CDR3 has 16 residues. The V and J ends lost 5 bases and 0 bases respectively, with 14 bases between them. Whole-study findings and limits: A TCR beta motif of about 8 highly homologous variants seemed to mark ankylosing spondylitis blood. Relatively scarce in peripheral blood, disease-linked clones were CD8+.

This sequence joins TRBV5-1 and TRBJ1-4, with D perhaps matching TRBD1 (6 bases). The receptor was derived from a male donor with ankylosing spondylitis. The specimen sequenced was blood, either unsorted or a sorted T cell fraction (not recorded which). The CDR3 DNA sequence: TGCGCCAGCAGTTTACTGGGGGCCGCAACTAATGAAAAACTGTTTTTT. Translating gives CASSLLGAATNEKLFF.